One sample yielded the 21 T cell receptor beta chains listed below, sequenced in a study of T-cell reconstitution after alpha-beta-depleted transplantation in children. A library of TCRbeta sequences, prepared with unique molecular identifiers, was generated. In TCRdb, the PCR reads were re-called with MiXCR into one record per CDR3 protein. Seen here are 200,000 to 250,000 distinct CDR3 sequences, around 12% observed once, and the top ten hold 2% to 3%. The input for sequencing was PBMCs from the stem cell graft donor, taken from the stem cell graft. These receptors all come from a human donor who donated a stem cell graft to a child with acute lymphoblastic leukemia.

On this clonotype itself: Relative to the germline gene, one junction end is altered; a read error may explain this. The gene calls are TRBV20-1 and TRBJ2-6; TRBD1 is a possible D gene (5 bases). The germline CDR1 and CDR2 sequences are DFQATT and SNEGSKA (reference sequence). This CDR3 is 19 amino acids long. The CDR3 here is CSARSPGSPTSAGANGLTF. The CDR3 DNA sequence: TGCAGTGCCCGGAGCCCCGGCAGCCCTACGAGTGCTGGGGCCAACGGCCTGACTTTC.

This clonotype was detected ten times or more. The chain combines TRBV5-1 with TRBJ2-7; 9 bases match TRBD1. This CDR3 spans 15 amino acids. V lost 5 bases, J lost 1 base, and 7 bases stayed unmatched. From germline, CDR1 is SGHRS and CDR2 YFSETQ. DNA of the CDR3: TGCGCCAGCAGTTCTCCGGGACAGGGTTCCTACGAGCAGTACTTC. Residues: CASSSPGQGSYEQYF.

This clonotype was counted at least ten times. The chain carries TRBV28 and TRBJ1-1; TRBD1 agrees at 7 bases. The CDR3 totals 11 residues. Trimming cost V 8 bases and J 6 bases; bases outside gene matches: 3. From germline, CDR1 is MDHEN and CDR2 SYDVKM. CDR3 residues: CASLGGPEAFF. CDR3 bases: TGTGCCAGCCTAGGGGGCCCTGAAGCTTTCTTT.

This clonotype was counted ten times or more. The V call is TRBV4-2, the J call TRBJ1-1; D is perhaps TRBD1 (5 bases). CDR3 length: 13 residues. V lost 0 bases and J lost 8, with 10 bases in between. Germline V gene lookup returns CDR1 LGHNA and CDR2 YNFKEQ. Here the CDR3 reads CASSQERGTEAFF. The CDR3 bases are TGTGCCAGCAGCCAAGAAAGGGGAACGGAAGCTTTCTTT.

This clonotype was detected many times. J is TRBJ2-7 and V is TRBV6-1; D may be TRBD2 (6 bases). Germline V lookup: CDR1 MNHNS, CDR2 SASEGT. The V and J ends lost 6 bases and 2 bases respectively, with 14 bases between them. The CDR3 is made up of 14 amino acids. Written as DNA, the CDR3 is TGTGCCAGCAGCCCCCGGGACTTTCCCTACGAGCAGTACTTC. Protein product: CASSPRDFPYEQYF.

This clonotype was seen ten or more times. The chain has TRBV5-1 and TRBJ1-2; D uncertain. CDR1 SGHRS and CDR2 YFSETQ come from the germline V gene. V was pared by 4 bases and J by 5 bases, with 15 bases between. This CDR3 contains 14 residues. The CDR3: CASSPPDVGYGYTF. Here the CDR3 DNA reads TGCGCCAGCAGCCCACCGGACGTTGGATATGGCTACACCTTC.

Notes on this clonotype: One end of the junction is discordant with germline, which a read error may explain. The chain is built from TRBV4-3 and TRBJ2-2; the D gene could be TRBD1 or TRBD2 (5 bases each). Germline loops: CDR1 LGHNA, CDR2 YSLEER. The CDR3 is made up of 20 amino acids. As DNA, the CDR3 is TGCGCCATCAGCCAAGATAGGGGAGTCAGGGAGACGTTTTGGACCGGGGAGCTGTTTTTC. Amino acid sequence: CAISQDRGVRETFWTGELFF.

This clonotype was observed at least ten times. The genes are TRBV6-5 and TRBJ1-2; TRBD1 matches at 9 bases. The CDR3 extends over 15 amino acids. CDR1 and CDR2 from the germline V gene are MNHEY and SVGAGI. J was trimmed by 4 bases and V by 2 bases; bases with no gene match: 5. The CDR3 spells CASSYRGQGFYGYTF. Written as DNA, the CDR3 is TGTGCCAGCAGTTACCGCGGACAGGGGTTCTATGGCTACACCTTC.

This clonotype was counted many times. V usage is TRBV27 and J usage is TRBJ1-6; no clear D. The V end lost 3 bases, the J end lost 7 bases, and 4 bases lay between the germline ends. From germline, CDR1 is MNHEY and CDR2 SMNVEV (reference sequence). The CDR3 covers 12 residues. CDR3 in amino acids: CASSLGNSPLHF. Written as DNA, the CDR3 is TGTGCCAGCAGTTTGGGGAATTCACCCCTCCACTTT.

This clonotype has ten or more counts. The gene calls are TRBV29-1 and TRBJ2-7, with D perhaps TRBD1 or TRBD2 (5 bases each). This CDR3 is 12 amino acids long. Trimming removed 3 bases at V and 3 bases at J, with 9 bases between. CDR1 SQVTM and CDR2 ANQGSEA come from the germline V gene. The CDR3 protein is CSVEGDSYEQYF. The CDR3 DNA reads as TGCAGCGTTGAGGGGGATAGCTACGAGCAGTACTTC.

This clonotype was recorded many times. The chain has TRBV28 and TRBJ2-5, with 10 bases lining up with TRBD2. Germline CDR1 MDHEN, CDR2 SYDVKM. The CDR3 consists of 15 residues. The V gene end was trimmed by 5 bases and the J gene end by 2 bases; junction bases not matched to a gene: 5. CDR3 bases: TGTGCCAGCAGTCATAGCGGGGGGATTCAAGAGACCCAGTACTTC. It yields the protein CASSHSGGIQETQYF.

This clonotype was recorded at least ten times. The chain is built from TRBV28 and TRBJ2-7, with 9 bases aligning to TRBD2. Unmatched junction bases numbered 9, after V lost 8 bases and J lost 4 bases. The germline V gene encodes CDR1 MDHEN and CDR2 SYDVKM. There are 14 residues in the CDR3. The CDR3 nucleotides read TGTGCCAGCGGGGAGCTAGCGGGACCGTACGAGCAGTACTTC. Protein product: CASGELAGPYEQYF.

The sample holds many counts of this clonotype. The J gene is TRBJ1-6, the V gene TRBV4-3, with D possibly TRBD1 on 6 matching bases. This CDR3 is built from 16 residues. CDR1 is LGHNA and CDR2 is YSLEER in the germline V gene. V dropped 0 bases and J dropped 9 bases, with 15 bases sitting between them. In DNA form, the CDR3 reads TGCGCCAGCAGCCAAGATACGGGCAGGGGTCGTTCACCCCTCCACTTT. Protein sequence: CASSQDTGRGRSPLHF.

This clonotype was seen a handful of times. CDR3 amino acids: CASSEYLGVYTEAFF. As DNA, the CDR3 is TGTGCCAGCAGTGAATATTTGGGGGTTTACACTGAAGCTTTCTTT. V and J are TRBV25-1 and TRBJ1-1; TRBD1 is a possible D gene (5 bases). CDR1 is MGHDK, CDR2 SYGVNS, per germline. The ends were cut back, 0 bases at V and 3 bases at J, with 11 bases in the middle. This CDR3 region has 15 residues.

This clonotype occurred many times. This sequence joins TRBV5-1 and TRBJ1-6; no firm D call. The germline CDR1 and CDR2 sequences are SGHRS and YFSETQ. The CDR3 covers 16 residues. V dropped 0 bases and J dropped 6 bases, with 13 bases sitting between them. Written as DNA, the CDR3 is TGCGCCAGCAGCTTGGGAAGGGCTGCAAGTAATTCACCCCTCCACTTT. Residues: CASSLGRAASNSPLHF.

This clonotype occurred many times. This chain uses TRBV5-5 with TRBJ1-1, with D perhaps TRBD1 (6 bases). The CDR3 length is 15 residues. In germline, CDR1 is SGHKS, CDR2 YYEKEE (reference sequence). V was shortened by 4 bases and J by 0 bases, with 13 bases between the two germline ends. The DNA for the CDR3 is TGTGCCAGCAGCAGCACAGGGATTCTGAACACTGAAGCTTTCTTT. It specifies CASSSTGILNTEAFF. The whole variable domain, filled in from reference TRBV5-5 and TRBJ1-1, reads DAGVTQSPTHLIKTRGQQVTLRCSPISGHKSVSWYQQVLGQGPQFIFQYYEKEERGRGNFPDRFSARQFPNYSSELNVNALLLGDSALYLCASSSTGILNTEAFFGQGTRLTVV.

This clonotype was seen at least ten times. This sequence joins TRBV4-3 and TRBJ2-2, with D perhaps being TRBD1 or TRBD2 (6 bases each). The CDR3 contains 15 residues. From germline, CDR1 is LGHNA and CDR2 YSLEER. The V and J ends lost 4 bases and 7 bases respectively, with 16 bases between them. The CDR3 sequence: CASSRPGAGVGELFF. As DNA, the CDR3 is TGCGCCAGCAGCCGGCCGGGGGCCGGTGTCGGGGAGCTGTTTTTT.

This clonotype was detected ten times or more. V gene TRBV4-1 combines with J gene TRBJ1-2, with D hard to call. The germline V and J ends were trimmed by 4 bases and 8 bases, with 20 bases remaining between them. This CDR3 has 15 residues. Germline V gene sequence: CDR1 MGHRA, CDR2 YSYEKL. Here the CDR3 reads CASSPTFSPAGGYTF. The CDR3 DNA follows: TGCGCCAGCAGCCCCACCTTCTCTCCGGCCGGGGGCTACACCTTC.

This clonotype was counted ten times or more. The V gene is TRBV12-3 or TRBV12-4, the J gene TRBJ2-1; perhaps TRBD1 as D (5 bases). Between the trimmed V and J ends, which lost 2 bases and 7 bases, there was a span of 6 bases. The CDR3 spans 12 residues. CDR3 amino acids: CASSLPGNEQFF. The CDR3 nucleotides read TGTGCCAGCAGTTTACCAGGGAATGAGCAGTTCTTC.

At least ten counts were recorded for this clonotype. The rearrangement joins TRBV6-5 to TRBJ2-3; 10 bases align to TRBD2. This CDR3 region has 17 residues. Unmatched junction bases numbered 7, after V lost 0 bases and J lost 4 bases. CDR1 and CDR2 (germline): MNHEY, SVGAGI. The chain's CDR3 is CASSYSKLAGEADTQYF. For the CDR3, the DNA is TGTGCCAGCAGTTACTCGAAGCTAGCGGGGGAGGCAGATACGCAGTATTTT.

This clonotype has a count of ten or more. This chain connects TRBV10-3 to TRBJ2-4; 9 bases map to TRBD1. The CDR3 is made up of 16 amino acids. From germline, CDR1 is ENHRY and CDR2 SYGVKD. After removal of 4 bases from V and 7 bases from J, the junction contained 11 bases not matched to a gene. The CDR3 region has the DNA TGTGCCATCAGTGCCAACCCGGGACAGGGAATGAACATTCAGTACTTC. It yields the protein CAISANPGQGMNIQYF.